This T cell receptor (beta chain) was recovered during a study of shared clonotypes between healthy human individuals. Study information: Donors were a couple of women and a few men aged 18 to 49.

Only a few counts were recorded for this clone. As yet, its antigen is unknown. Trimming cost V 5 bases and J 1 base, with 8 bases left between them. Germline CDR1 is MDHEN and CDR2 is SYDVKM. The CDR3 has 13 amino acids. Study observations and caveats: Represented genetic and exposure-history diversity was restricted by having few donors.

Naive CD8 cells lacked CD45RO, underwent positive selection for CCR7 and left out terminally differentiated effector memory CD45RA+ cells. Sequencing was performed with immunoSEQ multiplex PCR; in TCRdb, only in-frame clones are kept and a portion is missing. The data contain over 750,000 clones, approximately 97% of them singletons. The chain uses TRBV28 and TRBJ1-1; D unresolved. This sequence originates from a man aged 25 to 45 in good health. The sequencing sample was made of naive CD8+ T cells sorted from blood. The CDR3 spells CASSRLANTEAFF. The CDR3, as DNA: TGTGCCAGCAGTCGTTTAGCGAACACTGAAGCTTTCTTT.